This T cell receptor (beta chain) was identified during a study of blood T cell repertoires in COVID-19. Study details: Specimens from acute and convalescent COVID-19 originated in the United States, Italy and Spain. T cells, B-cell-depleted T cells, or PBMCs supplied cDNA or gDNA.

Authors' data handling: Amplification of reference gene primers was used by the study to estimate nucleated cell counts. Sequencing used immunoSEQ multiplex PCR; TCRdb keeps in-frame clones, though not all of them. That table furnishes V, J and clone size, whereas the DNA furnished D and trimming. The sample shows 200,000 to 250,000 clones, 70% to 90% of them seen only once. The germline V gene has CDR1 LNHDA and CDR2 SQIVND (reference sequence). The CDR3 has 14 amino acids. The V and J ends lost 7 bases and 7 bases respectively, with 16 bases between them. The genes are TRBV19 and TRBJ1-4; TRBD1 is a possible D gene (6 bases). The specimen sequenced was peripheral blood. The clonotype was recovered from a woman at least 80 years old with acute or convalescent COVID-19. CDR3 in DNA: TGTGCCAGTAAGTGGGGCCGGGACACTGAAAAACTGTTTTTT. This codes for CASKWGRDTEKLFF.